This T cell receptor (beta chain) was sequenced during a study of blood T cell repertoires in COVID-19. The overall study: The samples span acute and convalescent COVID-19 from the United States, Italy and Spain. The analysed material was cDNA or gDNA that came from T cells, B-cell-depleted T cells, or PBMCs.

The CDR3 sequence is 16 residues long. V lost 0 bases to trimming and J lost 10 bases, with 20 bases between them. The germline CDR1 and CDR2 sequences are SGHDT and YYEEEE. Authors' methods: From reference gene primer amplification, estimates of nucleated cell counts were derived. Libraries were prepared by immunoSEQ multiplex PCR; TCRdb keeps only in-frame clonotypes and omits some of them. V, J and clone size reflect that table, while D and trimming were determined from the DNA. Among 150,000 to 200,000 clones listed, about four fifths were seen once. Seattle's cohort entered during active infection and was followed longitudinally.

The chain joins TRBV5-6 to TRBJ2-1; D perhaps matches TRBD2 (6 bases). Sample: peripheral blood. This TCR was recovered from an older woman with COVID-19, enrolled during active disease. CDR3 sequence (DNA): TGTGCCAGCAGCTTGGCCCGGACGACTAGTTTCAGGGAGCAGTTCTTC. As protein: CASSLARTTSFREQFF.